What follows describes a single TCR beta chain. This clonotype turned up a few times. Its antigen is unknown. Per-nucleotide qualities are absent, and no much larger clonotype sits a single base away. These data belong to a study of T cell repertoires in cytomegalovirus infection (dated by TCRdb to the late 2010s). With respect to the entire study: Donor HLA type was relevant to the analysis, as public TCR beta signatures indicated carriage of CMV infection together with the matching HLA type.

The paper as a whole reports these results and caveats: The ex vivo response was dominated by HLA-C-restricted CMV-specific TCR beta clonotypes, which also provided the single most frequent clonotype in two of eight donors. Cumulative frequency of public TCR beta family members discriminated carriers of CMV infection plus the relevant HLA type in this cohort and an independent roughly 340-donor cohort.

The sequencer was an Illumina HiSeq 1500. TCRdb itself trimmed the public reads at Q25 with fastp, ran MiXCR and retained productive beta chains. One record per CDR3 amino acid sequence lists the most common genes and DNA. This sample lists about 360,000 distinct CDR3 sequences; about a sixth were detected once. The ten largest clonotypes hold under 9% of the sample. The TCR was taken from a human donor in good health (CMV status not recorded). Some clones in this sample may be carry-over from other donors' samples. The sequenced sample consisted of PBMCs.

The nucleotides read TGCAGTGCCCTGTTAAGCGGGAGCGAGTACAATGAGCAGTTCTTC. It encodes CSALLSGSEYNEQFF. Recombination linked TRBV20-1 to TRBJ2-1; 8 bases in the middle match TRBD2. The CDR3 has 15 amino acids, counting the end cysteine and phenylalanine. Only CDR3 DNA is held: 45 bases, read in frame from base 1. Germline trimming amounts to 6 bases on V and 4 bases on J, with 11 as the count of junction bases outside the gene matches. Based on the germline V gene (reference sequence), the CDR1 and CDR2 sequences are DFQATT and SNEGSKA.